One sample yielded the 27 T cell receptor beta chains listed below, sequenced in a study of Graves' ophthalmopathy and Graves' hyperthyroidism. For repertoire sequencing, the TCR beta CDR3 regions were amplified from RNA transcripts. Amplification began with first-round RT-PCR using HTBI primers, then second-round multiplex PCR was performed. From the multiplex PCR reads, TCRdb called clonotypes with MiXCR, one entry per CDR3 protein. This sample yields 1 million to 1.3 million distinct CDR3 sequences, of which about 36% are seen a single time; 11% belongs to the top ten. Sequencing used peripheral blood or thyroid tissue (not recorded which). The receptors here all came from an adult man with Graves' hyperthyroidism.

This clonotype has a count of ten or more. The V and J genes are TRBV6-6 and TRBJ1-6; D is unresolved. Germline-derived CDR1 and CDR2 are MNHNY and SVGAGI (reference sequence). This CDR3 contains 13 residues. Trimming took off 0 bases at V and 10 bases at J, with 7 bases between the two ends. The CDR3 protein is CASSYSGPSPLHF. CDR3 nucleotides: TGTGCCAGCAGTTACTCTGGACCGTCACCCCTCCACTTT.

There are many counts of this clonotype. The V gene is TRBV5-1, the J gene TRBJ1-1; D not resolved. The CDR3 loop spans 14 amino acids. Trimming cost V 4 bases and J 4 bases, with 14 bases left between them. Germline V gene data show CDR1 as SGHRS and CDR2 as YFSETQ. The CDR3 loop reads CASSRGQTATEAFF. The CDR3 DNA reads as TGCGCCAGCAGCCGAGGGCAAACCGCCACTGAAGCTTTCTTT.

This clonotype was observed at least ten times. The V and J genes are TRBV4-2 and TRBJ2-5; the match to TRBD2 covers 7 bases. The CDR3 totals 15 residues. Trimming removed 2 bases from V and 4 bases from J; junction bases left unmatched: 7. Germline V CDR1 and CDR2: LGHNA, YNFKEQ. The CDR3 DNA sequence: TGTGCCAGCAGCCAACCCCAGCGGGACGTAGAGACCCAGTACTTC. Protein product: CASSQPQRDVETQYF.

The chain is built from TRBV30 and TRBJ2-7; D is possibly TRBD2 (5 bases). V gave up 1 base and J gave up 3 bases, with 10 bases separating them. This CDR3 contains 13 residues. Germline values: CDR1 GTSNPN, CDR2 SVGIG (reference sequence). In nucleotides, the CDR3 is TGTGCCTGGAGTGCCGGGATGGTCTACGAGCAGTACTTC. Translation gives CAWSAGMVYEQYF.

Concerning this clonotype: The junction departs from the called germline gene at one end, perhaps through a read error. This chain links TRBV7-3 with TRBJ2-7, with 7 bases identical to TRBD1. The CDR3 covers 12 residues. Germline lookup yields CDR1 SGHTA and CDR2 FQGTGA. The CDR3 nucleotides are TGTACCAGCAACAGGGGAACCTACGAGCAGTACTTC. Amino acid sequence: CTSNRGTYEQYF.

This clonotype was seen at least ten times. This chain's CDR3 is CASGDRGGYEQYF. Written as DNA, the CDR3 is TGTGCCAGTGGGGACAGGGGTGGCTACGAGCAGTACTTC. This chain links TRBV19 with TRBJ2-7; 10 bases match TRBD1. Germline lookup yields CDR1 LNHDA and CDR2 SQIVND (reference sequence). The trim removed 8 bases at V and 3 bases at J, leaving 4 bases unmatched. CDR3 length equals 13 residues. Together with reference TRBV19 and TRBJ2-7, the CDR3 gives the full variable domain: DGGITQSPKYLFRKEGQNVTLSCEQNLNHDAMYWYRQDPGQGLRLIYYSQIVNDFQKGDIAEGYSVSREKKESFPLTVTSAQKNPTAFYLCASGDRGGYEQYFGPGTRLTVT.

This clonotype was counted once. The chain has TRBV15 and TRBJ2-7, with TRBD1 matching over 10 bases. The CDR3 length is 16 residues. The germline gives CDR1 LNHNV, CDR2 YYDKDF (reference sequence). V lost 3 bases to trimming and J lost 6 bases; unmatched junction nucleotides: 11. CDR3 nucleotide sequence: TGTGCCACCAGCAGCTTCACCGGGACAGGGGCTGGCGAGCAGTACTTC. Translating gives CATSSFTGTGAGEQYF. The variable domain in full, with the rest retrieved from reference TRBV15 and TRBJ2-7, is DAMVIQNPRYQVTQFGKPVTLSCSQTLNHNVMYWYQQKSSQAPKLLFHYYDKDFNNEADTPDNFQSRRPNTSFCFLDIRSPGLGDTAMYLCATSSFTGTGAGEQYFGPGTRLTVT.

At least ten counts were recorded for this clonotype. V gene TRBV24-1 combines with J gene TRBJ2-7; maybe TRBD2 (5 bases). V lost 9 bases to trimming and J lost 4 bases, with 15 bases between them. CDR3 size: 13 residues. CDR1 is KGHDR and CDR2 is SFDVKD in the germline V gene. The CDR3 nucleotides are TGTGCCACCGCCCGGGGAGATAGGTACGAGCAGTACTTC. Its translation: CATARGDRYEQYF.

Notes on this clonotype: This may come from a read error, since a much larger clone is one base off. For the CDR3, the DNA is TGCGCCAGCAGCCCGACTGGGAGGGCGAACTACGAGCAGCACTTC. It is translated as CASSPTGRANYEQHF. The chain couples TRBV7-2 to TRBJ2-7; 7 nucleotides match TRBD2. Germline V CDR1 and CDR2: SGHTA, FQGNSA. The CDR3 sequence is 15 residues long.

This clonotype showed up many times. This rearrangement joins TRBV2 to TRBJ1-2, with a possible D match to TRBD1 (6 bases). Germline V CDR1 and CDR2: SNHLY, FYNNEI. The CDR3 spans 15 residues. The V end was cut by 1 base, the J end by 8 bases, with 17 bases between. CDR3 in DNA: TGTGCCAGCAGTGAAGGCATGAGGACAGCTCACGGCTACACCTTC. It codes for CASSEGMRTAHGYTF.

The table lists this clonotype with a few counts. The chain couples TRBV7-2 to TRBJ1-1, with 7 bases that match TRBD1. CDR3 length: 15 amino acids. V shed 4 bases and J 3 bases; nucleotides not matched to a gene: 8. Per germline, CDR1 SGHTA and CDR2 FQGNSA. The DNA for the CDR3 is TGTGCCAGCAGCTGGATGACAGGGAGGTACACTGAAGCTTTCTTT. Residues: CASSWMTGRYTEAFF.

The rearrangement joins TRBV7-8 to TRBJ2-7; D is ambiguous. The CDR3 is 12 residues long. Germline V gene data show CDR1 as SGHVS and CDR2 as FQNEAQ. V was shortened by 2 bases and J by 6 bases, with 8 bases between the two germline ends. The CDR3 sequence: CASSLYTGEQYF. DNA of the CDR3: TGTGCCAGCAGCTTATACACTGGCGAGCAGTACTTC.

This clonotype appeared many times. Here the CDR3 reads CASSPFGGAGEAFF. The CDR3 DNA is TGTGCCAGCAGTCCATTTGGGGGTGCAGGCGAAGCTTTCTTT. The chain couples TRBV4-2 to TRBJ1-1, with D perhaps TRBD1 (5 bases). The CDR3 runs 14 residues. Germline loops: CDR1 LGHNA, CDR2 YNFKEQ. Trimming left V 6 bases short and J 8 bases short, with 19 bases between.

This clonotype was seen repeatedly, ten times or more. This chain links TRBV2 with TRBJ1-6, with D possibly being TRBD1 (5 bases). Germline V gives CDR1 SNHLY, CDR2 FYNNEI. The CDR3 loop spans 14 amino acids. V lost 3 bases and J 7 bases, leaving 10 bases between the germline ends. The DNA of the CDR3 is TGTGCCAGCAGTGACGCAGGGTACAATTCACCCCTCCACTTT. This sequence encodes CASSDAGYNSPLHF.

The chain recombines TRBV7-8 with TRBJ2-5; maybe TRBD2 (7 bases). From germline, CDR1 is SGHVS and CDR2 FQNEAQ. The CDR3 runs to 14 residues. V lost 5 bases and J lost 5, with 15 bases in between. The CDR3 DNA reads as TGTGCCAGCAGCCCAGGGGTGGGGGGGGAGACCCAGTACTTC. This sequence encodes CASSPGVGGETQYF.

The CDR3 loop is CAKPTDNQPQHF. CDR3 DNA: TGCGCCAAACCGACCGACAATCAGCCCCAGCATTTT. The chain couples TRBV5-1 to TRBJ1-5; D not resolved. V was pared by 9 bases and J by 3 bases, with 10 bases between. CDR3 length equals 12 residues. Germline CDR1 reads SGHRS; CDR2 reads YFSETQ.

This clonotype was recorded a few times. The chain recombines TRBV28 with TRBJ1-6; D is possibly TRBD1 (6 bases). Trimming left V 5 bases short and J 9 bases short, with 17 bases between. Germline V gene sequence: CDR1 MDHEN, CDR2 SYDVKM. The CDR3 is made up of 15 amino acids. CDR3 sequence (DNA): TGTGCCAGCAGTAAAGGGGGTCTAGTGAGTTCACCCCTCCACTTT. Its translation: CASSKGGLVSSPLHF.

This clonotype was seen at least ten times. V gene TRBV9 combines with J gene TRBJ1-1, with no clear D. Germline CDR1 and CDR2: SGDLS and YYNGEE. V shed 0 bases and J shed 6 bases, with 12 bases lying between them. The CDR3 loop spans 14 amino acids. In DNA form, the CDR3 reads TGTGCCAGCAGCGTAGTGGAGGGCTTCTCTGAAGCTTTCTTT. Translation: CASSVVEGFSEAFF.

This clonotype was counted at least ten times. The V call is TRBV6-5, the J call TRBJ1-1; D is unresolved. V was pared by 5 bases and J by 6 bases, with 10 bases between. The CDR3 is made up of 12 amino acids. CDR1 and CDR2 from the germline V gene are MNHEY and SVGAGI. The chain's CDR3 is CASSEWLAEAFF. The DNA of the CDR3 is TGTGCCAGCAGTGAGTGGCTGGCTGAAGCTTTCTTT.

This chain links TRBV4-1 with TRBJ1-5; no clear D gene. Germline CDR1 is MGHRA and CDR2 is YSYEKL. The CDR3 is 16 residues long. V was pared by 1 base and J by 1 base, with 11 bases between. The CDR3 region is CASSQGRPLSNQPQHF. CDR3 DNA: TGCGCCAGCAGCCAAGGACGGCCGTTGAGCAATCAGCCCCAGCATTTT.

This chain joins TRBV11-1 and TRBJ1-1, with D perhaps TRBD1 (5 bases). The ends were cut back, 0 bases at V and 0 bases at J, with 11 bases in the middle. The germline CDR1 and CDR2 sequences are SGHAT and FQDESV (reference sequence). This CDR3 comprises 16 residues. The CDR3 DNA reads TGTGCCAGCAGCTTAGCGGGGCGGACGGTGAACACTGAAGCTTTCTTT. Translated, it gives CASSLAGRTVNTEAFF. The full variable domain, with the rest looked up from reference TRBV11-1 and TRBJ1-1, is EAEVAQSPRYKITEKSQAVAFWCDPISGHATLYWYRQILGQGPELLVQFQDESVVDDSQLPKDRFSAERLKGVDSTLKIQPAELGDSAMYLCASSLAGRTVNTEAFFGQGTRLTVV.

On this clonotype itself: The junction departs from germline at one end; a sequencing error may be responsible. The chain has TRBV12-3 or TRBV12-4 and TRBJ2-2; 8 bases are a match to TRBD2. This CDR3 comprises 15 residues. The CDR3 sequence: CASTGGTSDTGGLFF. The CDR3 DNA sequence: TGTGCCAGCACCGGAGGGACTAGTGACACCGGGGGGCTGTTTTTT.

In this sample, this clonotype turned up a few times. This chain joins TRBV28 and TRBJ2-7; TRBD2 agrees at 10 bases. The ends lost 6 bases at V and 4 bases at J; junction bases unmatched: 6. The CDR3 loop spans 14 amino acids. From germline, CDR1 is MDHEN and CDR2 SYDVKM. DNA of the CDR3: TGTGCCAGCAGGATACTAGCGGGGTCATACGAGCAGTACTTC. Its translation: CASRILAGSYEQYF.

The rearrangement uses TRBV2 and TRBJ2-5; D uncertain. V was pared by 3 bases and J by 2 bases, with 10 bases between. CDR1 SNHLY and CDR2 FYNNEI come from the germline V gene. The CDR3 is 14 amino acids. The CDR3 sequence is CASSDVTAQETQYF. The CDR3 coding sequence is TGTGCCAGCAGTGATGTAACAGCTCAAGAGACCCAGTACTTC. Supplemented by reference TRBV2 and TRBJ2-5, the full variable domain reads EPEVTQTPSHQVTQMGQEVILRCVPISNHLYFYWYRQILGQKVEFLVSFYNNEISEKSEIFDDQFSVERPDGSNFTLKIRSTKLEDSAMYFCASSDVTAQETQYFGPGTRLLVL.

This clonotype was counted only a few times. The chain couples TRBV4-3 to TRBJ2-5; 9 bases fit TRBD2. With 0 bases clipped from V and 5 bases from J, the junction kept 22 bases outside the gene matches. The germline V gene has CDR1 LGHNA and CDR2 YSLEER. The CDR3 runs 21 residues. CDR3 sequence (DNA): TGCGCCAGCAGCCAAGATCGAGACACGCGGGGGGGCCACATACGCGGGGAGACCCAGTACTTC. This sequence encodes CASSQDRDTRGGHIRGETQYF.

In its sample, this clonotype was seen once. The rearrangement links TRBV27 to TRBJ2-2; the D gene is possibly TRBD1 (6 bases). Germline V gene sequence: CDR1 MNHEY, CDR2 SMNVEV (reference sequence). V lost 5 bases, J lost 5 bases, and 12 bases lay in between. The CDR3 spans 14 residues. This CDR3 is CASSLNQGTGELFF. The DNA for the CDR3 is TGTGCCAGCAGTCTCAATCAGGGGACCGGGGAGCTGTTTTTT.

In this sample, this clonotype turned up many times. The CDR3 region is CASSLEGNGQETQYF. CDR3 DNA: TGTGCCAGCAGTTTAGAAGGGAACGGCCAAGAGACCCAGTACTTC. This chain links TRBV6-5 with TRBJ2-5; D is unresolved. Trimming stripped 4 bases from V and 1 base from J, with 13 bases between. This CDR3 region has 15 residues. The germline CDR1 and CDR2 sequences are MNHEY and SVGAGI.